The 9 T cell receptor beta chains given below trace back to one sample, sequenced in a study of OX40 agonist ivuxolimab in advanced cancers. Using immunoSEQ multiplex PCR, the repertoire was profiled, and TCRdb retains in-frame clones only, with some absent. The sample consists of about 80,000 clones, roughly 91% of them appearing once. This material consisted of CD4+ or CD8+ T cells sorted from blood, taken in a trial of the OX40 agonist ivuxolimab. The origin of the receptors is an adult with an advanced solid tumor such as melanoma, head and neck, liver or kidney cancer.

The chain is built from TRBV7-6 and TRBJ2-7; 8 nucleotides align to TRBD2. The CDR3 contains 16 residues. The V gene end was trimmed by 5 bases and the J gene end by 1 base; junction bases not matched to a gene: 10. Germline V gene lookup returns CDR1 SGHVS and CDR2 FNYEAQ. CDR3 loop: CASSLQGLGYSYEQYF. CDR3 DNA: TGTGCCAGCAGCCTCCAGGGACTAGGTTATTCCTACGAGCAGTACTTC.

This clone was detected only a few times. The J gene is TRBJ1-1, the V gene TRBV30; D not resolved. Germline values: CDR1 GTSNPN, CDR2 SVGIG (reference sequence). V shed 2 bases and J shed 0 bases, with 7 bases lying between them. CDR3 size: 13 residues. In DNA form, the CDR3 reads TGTGCCTGGAGTTTTGGAATGAACACTGAAGCTTTCTTT. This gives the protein CAWSFGMNTEAFF.

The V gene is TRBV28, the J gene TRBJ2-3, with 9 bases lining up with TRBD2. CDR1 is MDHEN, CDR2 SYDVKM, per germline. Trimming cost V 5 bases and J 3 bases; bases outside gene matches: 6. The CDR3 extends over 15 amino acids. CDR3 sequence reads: CASSLLAGFTDTQYF. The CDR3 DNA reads TGTGCCAGCAGTCTACTAGCGGGTTTTACAGATACGCAGTATTTT.

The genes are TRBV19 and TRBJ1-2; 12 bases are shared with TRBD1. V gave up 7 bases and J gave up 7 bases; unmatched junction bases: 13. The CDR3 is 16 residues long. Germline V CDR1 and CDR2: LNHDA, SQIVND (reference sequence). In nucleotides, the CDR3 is TGTGCCAGTACCCCTCGGGGACAGGGGGCAGGGAGTGGCTACACCTTC. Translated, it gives CASTPRGQGAGSGYTF.

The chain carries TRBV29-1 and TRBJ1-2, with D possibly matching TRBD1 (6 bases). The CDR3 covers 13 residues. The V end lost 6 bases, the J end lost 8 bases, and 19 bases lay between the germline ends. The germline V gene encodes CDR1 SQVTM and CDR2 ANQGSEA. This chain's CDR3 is CSVLVRDIQGYTF. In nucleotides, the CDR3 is TGCAGCGTCTTAGTCCGGGACATTCAGGGCTACACCTTC.

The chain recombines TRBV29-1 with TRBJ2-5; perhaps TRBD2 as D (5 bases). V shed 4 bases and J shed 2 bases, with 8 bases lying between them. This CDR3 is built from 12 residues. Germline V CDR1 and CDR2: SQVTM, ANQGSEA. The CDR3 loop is CSVGGLQETQYF. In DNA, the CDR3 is TGCAGCGTTGGCGGACTTCAAGAGACCCAGTACTTC. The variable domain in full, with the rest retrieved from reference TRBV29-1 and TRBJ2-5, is SAVISQKPSRDICQRGTSLTIQCQVDSQVTMMFWYRQQPGQSLTLIATANQGSEATYESGFVIDKFPISRPNLTFSTLTVSNMSPEDSSIYLCSVGGLQETQYFGPGTRLLVL.

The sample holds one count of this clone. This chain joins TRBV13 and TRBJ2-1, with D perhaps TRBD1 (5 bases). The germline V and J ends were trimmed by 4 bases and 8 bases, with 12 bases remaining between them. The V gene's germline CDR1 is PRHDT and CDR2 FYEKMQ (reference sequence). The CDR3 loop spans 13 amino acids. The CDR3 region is CASSSAQGDEQFF. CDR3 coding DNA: TGTGCCAGCAGCTCGGCCCAGGGCGATGAGCAGTTCTTC.

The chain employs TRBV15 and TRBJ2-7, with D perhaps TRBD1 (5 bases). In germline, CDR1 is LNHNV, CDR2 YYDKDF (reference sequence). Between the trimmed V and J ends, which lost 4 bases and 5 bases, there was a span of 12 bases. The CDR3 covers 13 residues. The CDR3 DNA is TGTGCCACCAGCACCTCAGGGTTTGACGAGCAGTACTTC. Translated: CATSTSGFDEQYF. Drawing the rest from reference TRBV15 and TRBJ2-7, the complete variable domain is DAMVIQNPRYQVTQFGKPVTLSCSQTLNHNVMYWYQQKSSQAPKLLFHYYDKDFNNEADTPDNFQSRRPNTSFCFLDIRSPGLGDTAMYLCATSTSGFDEQYFGPGTRLTVT.

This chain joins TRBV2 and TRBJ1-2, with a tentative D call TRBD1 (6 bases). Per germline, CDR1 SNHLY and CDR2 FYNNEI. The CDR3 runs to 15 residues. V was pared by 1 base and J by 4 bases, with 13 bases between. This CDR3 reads CASSEERGGVYGYTF. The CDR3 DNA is TGTGCCAGCAGTGAAGAACGCGGGGGCGTCTATGGCTACACCTTC.